This T cell receptor (beta chain) is drawn from a study of molecular identifiers for immune sequencing clone quantification. Study-wide context: In the replicates, RNA derived from about 21,000 or 97,000 naive CD8 cells was divided into five parts, and four were sequenced. Study findings and constraints: The sizes of highly expanded clones could be underestimated when identical TCR molecules share a barcode.

Details on this clonotype: Antigen: not known. One base away lies a much larger clone, so this may be a sequencing read error.

Libraries of bulk TCR were made by previously described methods (with listed TCR primers). MiXCR, run by TCRdb on the PCR reads, gives a single entry per CDR3 protein. The sample has 50,000 or so distinct CDR3 sequences, about 25% seen once. V gave up 8 bases and J gave up 0 bases; unmatched junction bases: 8. This CDR3 is built from 15 residues. Germline CDR1 and CDR2: MNHNS and SASEGT. V is TRBV6-1 and J is TRBJ2-7; 9 nucleotides agree with TRBD1. This TCR was sampled from a human donor in good health. Some libraries in this study had Jurkat cell RNA spiked in. The sequenced sample was naive CD8+ T cells from blood, with Jurkat cell RNA spiked in. Subset described: FACS-sorted CD8+CD4-CCR7+CD45RA+ naive T cells. DNA of the CDR3: TGTGCCAGCGGCGAGGGACAGGGTAGCTCCTACGAGCAGTACTTC. This codes for CASGEGQGSSYEQYF.